This T cell receptor beta chain emerged from a study of human T cells and chemical hapten exposure. Across the whole study: The study sensitized with 2% DPC on a roughly 2 cm by roughly 2 cm patch of upper inner arm skin.

TCRdb recomputed calls from the RACE reads with MiXCR, one row per CDR3 protein. The sample consists of under 450,000 distinct CDR3 sequences, roughly 4.8% of them appearing once. This clonotype occurred many times. Time point: patch test 1, 2 weeks after DPC sensitization. The treatment is: therapeutic diphenylcyclopropenone sensitization with weekly scalp DPC. The ends lost 6 bases at V and 5 bases at J; junction bases unmatched: 4. This CDR3 has 14 residues. Germline V gives CDR1 SNHLY, CDR2 FYNNEI. This chain joins TRBV2 and TRBJ2-2; 9 bases match TRBD1. This TCR derives from a woman aged 45-65 years with alopecia areata. Some clones in this sample may be carry-over from other donors' samples. This sample comprised whole blood, obtained in connection with sensitization to the hapten diphenylcyclopropenone (DPC). The CDR3 DNA is TGTGCCAGCAGGGGGACAGGGAGGACCGGGGAGCTGTTTTTT. Translation gives CASRGTGRTGELFF.